The 5 T cell receptor beta chains given below trace back to one sample, sequenced in a study of response to subunit inactivated influenza vaccine. TCRdb processed the RT-PCR reads anew with MiXCR; each CDR3 protein has one entry. In the table there are about 180,000 distinct CDR3 sequences, 9.2% of which are singletons. The sequenced sample was non-naive T cells sorted from PBMCs, obtained on the day of vaccination. These receptors all stem from a man between 45 and 60 years old who received an inactivated influenza vaccine.

The chain uses TRBV28 and TRBJ1-3; D is undetermined. The CDR3 totals 16 residues. The germline V and J ends were trimmed by 6 bases and 1 base, with 16 bases remaining between them. CDR1 is MDHEN, CDR2 SYDVKM, per germline. The CDR3 protein is CASSSPGGKSGNTIYF. DNA for the CDR3: TGTGCCAGCAGCTCCCCGGGAGGGAAGTCTGGAAACACCATATATTTT.

This clonotype was observed many times. The gene calls are TRBV7-2 and TRBJ2-2; D is undetermined. Germline V gene data show CDR1 as SGHTA and CDR2 as FQGNSA. The CDR3 runs to 14 residues. Trimming took 5 bases from V and 0 from J, leaving 7 bases between them. DNA for the CDR3: TGTGCCAGCAGCCTAACTACGAACACCGGGGAGCTGTTTTTT. Residues: CASSLTTNTGELFF.

With respect to this clonotype: A read error may explain this, as a much larger clone is one base away. The V gene is TRBV7-2, the J gene TRBJ1-1; TRBD1 might be the D (6 bases). Germline CDR1 reads SGHTA; CDR2 reads FQGNSA. V dropped 6 bases and J dropped 5 bases, with 25 bases sitting between them. The CDR3 consists of 17 residues. Here the CDR3 DNA reads TGTGCCAGCAGTTTCGACCGAAGACAGGATCGTTCGACTGAAGCTTTCTTT. It translates to CASSFDRRQDRSTEAFF.

This clonotype was counted at least ten times. The gene calls are TRBV11-2 and TRBJ2-7; tentative D call: TRBD2 (7 bases). The CDR3 length is 15 residues. Looked up from germline, CDR1 is SGHAT and CDR2 is FQNNGV. The V gene lost 1 base and the J gene lost 2 bases, with 12 bases spanning the gap. The CDR3 coding sequence is TGTGCCAGCAGCTTAGGGCCCGGGGGGCCCTACGAGCAGTACTTC. As protein: CASSLGPGGPYEQYF. The full variable domain, with the rest looked up from reference TRBV11-2 and TRBJ2-7, is EAGVAQSPRYKIIEKRQSVAFWCNPISGHATLYWYQQILGQGPKLLIQFQNNGVVDDSQLPKDRFSAERLKGVDSTLKIQPAKLEDSAVYLCASSLGPGGPYEQYFGPGTRLTVT.

Comment on this clonotype: With a much larger clone just one base away, this may be a read error. This rearrangement joins TRBV4-2 to TRBJ2-7; TRBD2 matches at 8 bases. Germline-derived CDR1 and CDR2 are LGHNA and YNFKEQ. This CDR3 has 15 amino acids. The CDR3 bases are TGTGCCAGCAGCCAAGATCAAAGGACTAGCTACGAGGAGTACTTC. Its protein product is CASSQDQRTSYEEYF.